This T cell receptor beta chain came from a study of identical twins (dated by TCRdb to the mid-2010s). About the full investigation: TCR alpha and beta repertoires from monozygotic twins, unrelated adults of various ages and cord blood were deep-sequenced to test whether fetal clonotypes persist. To rule out contamination, the twin experiments were replicated at different times with different library preparation protocols.

The investigation overall reported the following: Abundant cord blood beta clonotypes had fewer insertions, young adult naive repertoires showed a similar but weaker trend, and memory repertoires showed no such trend. Because the same donors could not be followed over many years, the conclusions depended on cross-sectional statistical analysis. Out-of-frame TCR alpha sequences shared between twins showed an excess of low generation-probability sequences compared with coincidental sharing between unrelated individuals. Out-of-frame TCR alpha sharing in monozygotic twins was systematically underestimated by recombination models, whereas sharing between unrelated individuals was in agreement with the recombination models. Zero-insertion analyses could be partly confounded by invariant T cells such as MAIT and iNKT, though diverse VJ usage argued against such confounding for most clonotypes. A weaker excess of twin sharing was found in beta out-of-frame sequences because the signal-to-noise ratio was lowered by fewer shared sequences.

About this clonotype: Its binding antigen is unknown. No quality values exist for individual bases; no much larger clone is one base distant.

Every donor was a healthy Caucasian. The twin cohort comprised three pairs of female monozygotic twins, all aged about 18 to 30 years. Peripheral blood mononuclear cells were the source from which RNA for the TCR libraries was isolated. The germline V and J ends show losses of 2 bases and 4 bases respectively, and no gene match explains 7 bases of the junction. As encoded in the germline V gene, CDR1 is KGHDR while CDR2 is SFDVKD. The CDR3 contains 17 residues, cysteine and phenylalanine counted. Only CDR3 DNA is held: 51 bases, read in frame from base 1. Libraries were prepared through 5' RACE. These reads were obtained on an Illumina HiSeq 2000. A universal primer binding site was added through template switching, and the final cDNA carried a unique molecular identifier so that TCR cDNA molecules could be counted accurately. Specific primers in the conserved constant-segment region were used to synthesize first-strand cDNA for TCR alpha and beta chains. Each cDNA library was double barcoded, with a SMART-Mk sample barcode plus Illumina barcodes, to control for contamination. TruSeq adapter sequences along with Illumina sample barcodes were introduced in two successive PCR steps. TCR alpha and beta cDNA libraries were sequenced on the Illumina HiSeq platform with custom primers. Regarding the original processing steps: MiGEC processed the raw reads to extract unique molecular identifiers, while MiXCR was used to determine the CDR3 positions. Recombination models were inferred per individual with the repgenHMM and IGoR tools using an EM algorithm. The analysis of shared clonotypes was done with the tcR package in R, with sharing normalized by the product of cloneset sizes. To study raw recombination free of thymic and clonal selection effects, out-of-frame nonproductive sequences were analyzed. TCRdb applied fastp at Q25 and MiXCR to the public reads, then kept only in-frame beta chains. Each CDR3 protein appears once, grouped with its most common genes and DNA. Here the V and J calls rest on TCRdb's processing, not on the authors' analysis. The sample profile shows about 890,000 distinct CDR3 sequences; about 12% of them were found once. Clones ranked in the top ten supply around 1.6% of the sample.

This sample also belongs to another study, concerning yellow fever vaccine responses in identical twins. The other study reports the following: According to the authors, the vaccine-induced T cell response in identical twins seemed to be partly convergent and partly specific to each individual. Focusing on identical twins, the study followed the T cell clones that responded to the vaccine, and did so with precision.

The TCR originated in a woman between 18 and 30 years old in good health. This sequence uses TRBV24-1 and TRBJ2-2; the central 9 bases match TRBD1. Source material: PBMCs. The CDR3 sequence is CATSDSAGTGFTGELFF. Read as DNA, the sequence is TGTGCCACCAGTGATTCCGCCGGGACAGGGTTCACCGGGGAGCTGTTTTTT.